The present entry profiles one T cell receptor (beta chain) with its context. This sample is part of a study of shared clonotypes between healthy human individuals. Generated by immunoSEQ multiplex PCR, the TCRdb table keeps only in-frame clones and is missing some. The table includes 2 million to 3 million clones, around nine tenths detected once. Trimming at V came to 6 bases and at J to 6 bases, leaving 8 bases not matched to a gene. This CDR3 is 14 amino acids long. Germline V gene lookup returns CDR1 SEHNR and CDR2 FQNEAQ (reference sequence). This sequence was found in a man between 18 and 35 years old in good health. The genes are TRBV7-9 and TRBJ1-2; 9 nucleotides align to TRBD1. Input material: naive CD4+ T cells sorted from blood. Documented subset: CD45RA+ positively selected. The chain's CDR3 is CASSPTDRGDGYTF. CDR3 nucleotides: TGTGCCAGCAGTCCTACGGACAGGGGTGATGGCTACACCTTC.